These 18 T cell receptor beta chains were all obtained from the same sample, sequenced in a study of cytomegalovirus exposure and HLA in healthy donors. PCR employed 60 Vbeta and 13 Jbeta primers. Clones were read by immunoSEQ multiplex PCR, and TCRdb kept only the in-frame ones, dropping some. The data show 100,000 to 150,000 clones, approximately 80% seen once. The sequencing sample was made of PBMCs. The receptors were sampled from a male donor in good health and CMV-seropositive.

The chain is built from TRBV5-4 and TRBJ1-6; 11 bases match TRBD1. This CDR3 spans 16 amino acids. The V segment lost 4 bases and the J segment 9 bases; nucleotides outside the gene matches: 9. CDR1 is SGHNT, CDR2 YYREEE, per germline (reference sequence). The CDR3 protein is CASSTGQGASISPLHF. For the CDR3, the DNA is TGTGCCAGCAGCACTGGACAGGGGGCAAGTATTTCACCCCTCCACTTT. The variable domain in full, completed from reference TRBV5-4 and TRBJ1-6, reads ETGVTQSPTHLIKTRGQQVTLRCSSQSGHNTVSWYQQALGQGPQFIFQYYREEENGRGNFPPRFSGLQFPNYSSELNVNALELDDSALYLCASSTGQGASISPLHFGNGTRLTVT.

Regarding this clone: The germline gene is not matched at one end of the junction; a read error may be the cause. J is TRBJ2-7 and V is TRBV6-5, with a possible D match to TRBD2 (5 bases). Germline assignment: CDR1 MNHEY and CDR2 SVGAGI. This CDR3 comprises 15 residues. The CDR3 bases are TGTGTCAGCAGTTACCTCCCCGGACTCTTTAACGAGCAGTACTTC. Its translation is CVSSYLPGLFNEQYF.

The chain links TRBV2 to TRBJ1-5; D uncertain. V gave up 3 bases and J gave up 1 base, with 4 bases separating them. CDR3 length: 13 amino acids. Germline CDR1 is SNHLY and CDR2 is FYNNEI. The CDR3 DNA follows: TGTGCCAGCAGTGATCAGAGCAATCAGCCCCAGCATTTT. It encodes CASSDQSNQPQHF.

The count of this clone is one. The genes are TRBV28 and TRBJ1-2; TRBD1 agrees at 7 bases. Looked up from germline, CDR1 is MDHEN and CDR2 is SYDVKM. This CDR3 comprises 15 residues. J was trimmed by 4 bases and V by 6 bases; bases with no gene match: 11. Here the CDR3 reads CASSPLGTAGYGYTF. The CDR3 region has the DNA TGTGCCAGCAGCCCACTGGGGACAGCGGGCTATGGCTACACCTTC.

Points on this clone: The junction and the germline gene differ at one end; a read error may be behind it. Other DNA sequences in the same sample also yield this CDR3. The chain joins TRBV5-1 to TRBJ2-1, with D maybe TRBD1 (5 bases). The CDR3 sequence is 13 residues long. Germline CDR1 is SGHRS and CDR2 is YFSETQ. The CDR3 spells CASSLEWGSEQFF. CDR3 coding DNA: TGCGCCAGCAGCTTGGAATGGGGCTCCGAGCAATTCTTC.

The chain recombines TRBV19 with TRBJ2-3; 8 bases map to TRBD2. This CDR3 spans 15 amino acids. The V gene end was trimmed by 4 bases and the J gene end by 6 bases; junction bases not matched to a gene: 9. Looked up from germline, CDR1 is LNHDA and CDR2 is SQIVND (reference sequence). Here the CDR3 reads CASSNGGGTDDTQYF. The CDR3 DNA reads as TGTGCCAGTAGTAACGGGGGGGGCACAGACGATACGCAGTATTTT.

The genes are TRBV6-5 and TRBJ1-1; the match to TRBD1 covers 7 bases. In germline, CDR1 is MNHEY, CDR2 SVGAGI. V was clipped by 6 bases and J by 1 base; unmatched bases: 8. CDR3 length: 15 amino acids. The DNA for the CDR3 is TGTGCCAGCAGCAAAACAGGGGATGCGAACACTGAAGCTTTCTTT. Translating gives CASSKTGDANTEAFF.

The rearrangement joins TRBV5-6 to TRBJ2-5; D is undetermined. The CDR3 totals 12 residues. V lost 3 bases to trimming and J lost 4 bases, with 7 bases between them. CDR1 and CDR2 (germline): SGHDT, YYEEEE. The CDR3: CASSYLGETQYF. The CDR3 DNA is TGTGCCAGCAGCTACCTCGGAGAGACCCAGTACTTC.

This chain links TRBV28 with TRBJ1-1; D is ambiguous. The CDR3 extends over 13 amino acids. Germline CDR1 is MDHEN and CDR2 is SYDVKM. The ends were cut back, 7 bases at V and 8 bases at J, with 17 bases in the middle. CDR3 sequence: CASTRTGVGEAFF. As DNA, the CDR3 is TGTGCCAGCACCAGAACCGGGGTAGGAGAAGCTTTCTTT.

The V gene is TRBV19, the J gene TRBJ2-7; the match to TRBD2 covers 11 bases. V lost 5 bases to trimming and J lost 5 bases; unmatched junction nucleotides: 8. The length of the CDR3 is 15 residues. Germline V gives CDR1 LNHDA, CDR2 SQIVND (reference sequence). The DNA for the CDR3 is TGTGCCAGTAGTTTCCTAGCGGGAGGCACCCACGAGCAGTACTTC. It specifies CASSFLAGGTHEQYF.

The rearrangement joins TRBV6-4 to TRBJ1-6, with TRBD1 as a possible D gene (6 bases). Per germline, CDR1 MRHNA and CDR2 SNTAGT. The CDR3 spans 15 residues. Deletions cut 6 bases from V and 10 bases from J, with 19 bases between. CDR3 amino acids: CASSLQGSSLSPLHF. Written as DNA, the CDR3 is TGTGCCAGCAGCCTACAGGGATCCAGTTTATCACCCCTCCACTTT.

The J gene is TRBJ2-7, the V gene TRBV4-1; a possible D gene is TRBD2 (5 bases). The germline V gene has CDR1 MGHRA and CDR2 YSYEKL. V was shortened by 0 bases and J by 3 bases, with 21 bases between the two germline ends. This CDR3 is 18 amino acids long. CDR3 coding DNA: TGCGCCAGCAGCCAAGAAGAGGGAGCCGTTACTCCCTTCTACGAGCAGTACTTC. It translates to CASSQEEGAVTPFYEQYF.

The V gene is TRBV7-2, the J gene TRBJ2-7; 11 bases match TRBD2. After removal of 5 bases from V and 2 bases from J, the junction contained 5 bases not matched to a gene. Germline-derived CDR1 and CDR2 are SGHTA and FQGNSA. The CDR3 length is 15 residues. Here the CDR3 reads CASSTGTSGPYEQYF. The CDR3 nucleotides read TGTGCCAGCAGCACAGGGACTAGCGGTCCCTACGAGCAGTACTTC.

V gene TRBV19 combines with J gene TRBJ1-5; D possibly corresponds to TRBD1 (5 bases). V was shortened by 7 bases and J by 0 bases, with 13 bases between the two germline ends. The CDR3 has 15 amino acids. Germline loops: CDR1 LNHDA, CDR2 SQIVND (reference sequence). The CDR3 DNA is TGTGCCAGTAAGGTGCAGGGCCCTAGCAATCAGCCCCAGCATTTT. The encoded protein is CASKVQGPSNQPQHF.

This chain joins TRBV6-1 and TRBJ1-4, with 8 bases identical to TRBD1. This CDR3 has 15 residues. Germline trimming cut 6 bases from V and 0 bases from J; bases unmatched to any gene: 3. In germline, CDR1 is MNHNS, CDR2 SASEGT. CDR3 region: CASSLQGATNEKLFF. For the CDR3, the DNA is TGTGCCAGCAGCTTACAGGGGGCAACTAATGAAAAACTGTTTTTT.

This clone occurred once. The rearrangement joins TRBV28 to TRBJ1-4; 8 positions agree with TRBD1. Germline V gene lookup returns CDR1 MDHEN and CDR2 SYDVKM. The CDR3 covers 15 residues. V lost 5 bases, J lost 5 bases, and 7 bases stayed unmatched. This chain's CDR3 is CASSETGGLNEKLFF. The CDR3 region has the DNA TGTGCCAGCAGTGAAACAGGGGGTTTGAATGAAAAACTGTTTTTT.

The rearrangement links TRBV9 to TRBJ2-1; tentative D call: TRBD2 (7 bases). This CDR3 region has 16 residues. The V and J ends lost 0 bases and 7 bases respectively, with 17 bases between them. The V gene's germline CDR1 is SGDLS and CDR2 YYNGEE. In DNA, the CDR3 is TGTGCCAGCAGCGTAGGGGGGGCGGGGGCCGGGAATGAGCAGTTCTTC. Protein: CASSVGGAGAGNEQFF.

About this clone: A read error may produce the germline difference seen at one junction end. The chain uses TRBV18 and TRBJ1-2; D call uncertain. CDR1 KGHSH and CDR2 LQKENI come from the germline V gene. The CDR3 is 13 residues long. The CDR3 bases are TGTGCCAGCCCACCAGCCGGGGTTTCCGGCTACACCTTC. As protein: CASPPAGVSGYTF.